The 10 T cell receptor beta chains below come from one sample, sequenced in a study of technical replicates of blood from four donors. Assay used: immunoSEQ multiplex PCR; TCRdb lists only in-frame clones, some missing. The table includes about 97,000 clones, approximately 94% detected once. The sequenced sample consisted of T cells isolated from PBMCs. These receptors all stem from a human donor in good health.

The chain combines TRBV29-1 with TRBJ1-2; D call uncertain. With 0 bases removed from V and 6 bases from J, the gap between germline ends came to 14 bases. Germline-derived CDR1 and CDR2 are SQVTM and ANQGSEA. The CDR3 spans 14 residues. CDR3 residues: CSVEDRRGRDGYTF. CDR3 DNA: TGCAGCGTTGAAGATCGGCGGGGAAGGGATGGCTACACCTTC.

The chain carries TRBV6-1 and TRBJ1-2; D unresolved. The ends were cut back, 7 bases at V and 4 bases at J, with 16 bases in the middle. CDR1 and CDR2 (germline): MNHNS, SASEGT. This CDR3 region has 14 residues. The CDR3 DNA reads TGTGCCAGCATCGGTAGCGCCCCCTCCTATGGCTACACCTTC. As protein: CASIGSAPSYGYTF.

The chain carries TRBV7-2 and TRBJ2-1; 8 bases are shared with TRBD2. The CDR3 covers 16 residues. V lost 1 base to trimming and J lost 1 base; unmatched junction nucleotides: 3. Per the germline V gene, CDR1 is SGHTA and CDR2 is FQGNSA. The CDR3 spells CASSLEPGGSYNEQFF. In nucleotides, the CDR3 is TGTGCCAGCAGCTTAGAGCCGGGAGGGTCCTACAATGAGCAGTTCTTC.

Of note for this clone: This specimen includes other DNA sequences encoding the same CDR3. V is TRBV11-2 and J is TRBJ1-5; D is uncertain. The CDR3 length is 13 residues. Deletions cut 6 bases from V and 6 bases from J, with 12 bases between. CDR1 and CDR2 (germline): SGHAT, FQNNGV. The CDR3 nucleotides read TGTGCCAGCAGTCCGGGTCGGGGTCAGCCCCAGCATTTT. This encodes CASSPGRGQPQHF.

The chain couples TRBV5-1 to TRBJ1-1; a possible D gene is TRBD1 (5 bases). Germline V lookup: CDR1 SGHRS, CDR2 YFSETQ. The CDR3 sequence is 17 residues long. The V gene lost 0 bases and the J gene lost 0 bases, with 15 bases spanning the gap. Written as DNA, the CDR3 is TGCGCCAGCAGCTTGGGGATGGGTCTAGGGGTGAACACTGAAGCTTTCTTT. It specifies CASSLGMGLGVNTEAFF.

The chain combines TRBV28 with TRBJ2-1, with 7 bases lining up with TRBD2. The CDR3 spans 16 residues. Germline V gene sequence: CDR1 MDHEN, CDR2 SYDVKM. With 6 bases clipped from V and 4 bases from J, the junction kept 12 bases outside the gene matches. CDR3 in amino acids: CASRPLTSVGYNEQFF. The CDR3 DNA sequence: TGTGCCAGCAGGCCCCTTACTAGCGTGGGGTACAATGAGCAGTTCTTC. The full variable domain, completed using reference TRBV28 and TRBJ2-1, is DVKVTQSSRYLVKRTGEKVFLECVQDMDHENMFWYRQDPGLGLRLIYFSYDVKMKEKGDIPEGYSVSREKKERFSLILESASTNQTSMYLCASRPLTSVGYNEQFFGPGTRLTVL.

The chain uses TRBV16 and TRBJ1-1; D is uncertain. Germline loops: CDR1 KGHSY, CDR2 FQNENV. This CDR3 has 14 amino acids. V dropped 1 base and J dropped 0 bases, with 6 bases sitting between them. CDR3 protein: CASSQYSVNTEAFF. The CDR3 bases are TGTGCCAGCAGCCAATATTCAGTGAACACTGAAGCTTTCTTT.

The chain has TRBV18 and TRBJ2-7; D ambiguous. V lost 2 bases and J 1 base, leaving 3 bases between the germline ends. The CDR3 has 12 residues. The germline gives CDR1 KGHSH, CDR2 LQKENI. The CDR3 bases are TGTGCCAGCTCACCAGAGTCCTACGAGCAGTACTTC. Translation: CASSPESYEQYF.

V usage is TRBV10-3 and J usage is TRBJ1-1; TRBD1 is a possible D gene (5 bases). Trimming shortened V by 6 bases and J by 1 base, and 15 bases separated the two germline ends. Germline V lookup: CDR1 ENHRY, CDR2 SYGVKD. The CDR3 loop spans 15 amino acids. The CDR3 loop reads CAISGGVSENTEAFF. The DNA for the CDR3 is TGTGCCATCAGCGGAGGGGTTTCCGAGAACACTGAAGCTTTCTTT.

The rearrangement links TRBV28 to TRBJ2-1, with 7 bases lining up with TRBD1. The CDR3 totals 13 residues. CDR1 is MDHEN and CDR2 is SYDVKM in the germline V gene. V lost 6 bases and J lost 5; bases outside the gene matches: 4. CDR3 in amino acids: CASRSDRDNEQFF. The CDR3 bases are TGTGCCAGCAGAAGTGACAGGGACAATGAGCAGTTCTTC.